The 17 T cell receptor beta chains reported below all come from one sample, sequenced in a study of blood T cell repertoires in COVID-19. Assay used: immunoSEQ multiplex PCR; TCRdb lists only in-frame clones, some missing. This sample has hundreds of thousands of clones, with around nine tenths found just once. Sequenced material: peripheral blood. The receptors were gathered from a woman aged 18-30 years who had recovered from COVID-19.

The genes are TRBV12-3 or TRBV12-4 and TRBJ2-2, with unresolved D. This CDR3 is built from 12 residues. With 5 bases removed from V and 8 bases from J, the gap between germline ends came to 9 bases. The CDR3: CASSTGPGELFF. CDR3 sequence (DNA): TGTGCCAGCAGTACCGGTCCGGGGGAGCTGTTTTTT.

The chain links TRBV11-3 to TRBJ1-6; TRBD1 might be the D (6 bases). The CDR3 runs to 17 residues. V was shortened by 5 bases and J by 7 bases, with 21 bases between the two germline ends. Germline CDR1 and CDR2: SGHNT and YENEEA. The CDR3 sequence: CASSPGTPWAWNSPLHF. As DNA, the CDR3 is TGTGCCAGCAGCCCTGGGACACCTTGGGCATGGAATTCACCCCTCCACTTT.

The CDR3 loop is CASSPETGAREAFF. The CDR3, as DNA: TGTGCCAGCAGCCCCGAGACAGGGGCGCGGGAAGCTTTCTTT. The chain links TRBV5-4 to TRBJ1-1; 8 nucleotides align to TRBD1. Trimming removed 4 bases from V and 8 bases from J; junction bases left unmatched: 10. This CDR3 comprises 14 residues. Germline V gene lookup returns CDR1 SGHNT and CDR2 YYREEE (reference sequence).

V and J are TRBV18 and TRBJ2-7; 13 nucleotides match TRBD2. This CDR3 region has 16 residues. V was pared by 4 bases and J by 3 bases, with 6 bases of the junction left unmatched. Germline V gene sequence: CDR1 KGHSH, CDR2 LQKENI. CDR3 nucleotides: TGTGCCAGCTCACAACCGGGACTAGCGGGGCACTACGAGCAGTACGTC. Protein: CASSQPGLAGHYEQYV.

This rearrangement joins TRBV4-3 to TRBJ2-2; a possible D gene is TRBD1 (5 bases). The V gene lost 0 bases and the J gene lost 7 bases, with 21 bases spanning the gap. The germline V gene has CDR1 LGHNA and CDR2 YSLEER. This CDR3 comprises 18 residues. The CDR3 DNA reads as TGCGCCAGCAGCCAAGATCCTCTAGTGCAGGGTGGCGGCGGGGAGCTGTTTTTT. It specifies CASSQDPLVQGGGGELFF.

DNA of the CDR3: TGTGCCAGCTCACCACGGGACAGGGGGCGCGGCACTGAAGCTTTCTTT. It yields the protein CASSPRDRGRGTEAFF. The chain is built from TRBV18 and TRBJ1-1, with TRBD1 identical over 12 bases. The CDR3 is 16 residues long. Germline loops: CDR1 KGHSH, CDR2 LQKENI. V trimming: 1 base; J trimming: 4 bases; junction bases outside the gene matches: 4.

The chain uses TRBV18 and TRBJ2-3; D is possibly TRBD2 (5 bases). Trimming stripped 6 bases from V and 1 base from J, with 14 bases between. CDR3 size: 15 residues. Germline CDR1 and CDR2: KGHSH and LQKENI. This CDR3 reads CASSPAAGRTDTQYF. CDR3 coding DNA: TGTGCCAGCTCCCCCGCCGCGGGCCGCACAGATACGCAGTATTTT.

This chain uses TRBV11-3 with TRBJ1-4; tentative D call: TRBD1 (6 bases). The CDR3 is 16 amino acids. Germline V gene sequence: CDR1 SGHNT, CDR2 YENEEA. Trimming took off 4 bases at V and 12 bases at J, with 24 bases between the two ends. The CDR3 DNA is TGTGCCAGCAGCTCTCCTCGACAGGTCAGCCAAGGTGAACTGTTTTTT. It specifies CASSSPRQVSQGELFF.

This clone has only one observation. The chain is built from TRBV5-1 and TRBJ2-1; D remains unclear. V gave up 2 bases and J gave up 8 bases, with 8 bases separating them. This CDR3 has 12 amino acids. CDR1 and CDR2 (germline): SGHRS, YFSETQ. The CDR3 nucleotides read TGCGCCAGCAGCTTAACAGACGATGAGCAGTTCTTC. It translates to CASSLTDDEQFF.

The chain combines TRBV6-5 with TRBJ2-5; TRBD2 is a possible D gene (6 bases). Germline V CDR1 and CDR2: MNHEY, SVGAGI. The CDR3 covers 15 residues. V was shortened by 0 bases and J by 0 bases, with 8 bases between the two germline ends. The CDR3 sequence is CASSYSGGNQETQYF. In nucleotides, the CDR3 is TGTGCCAGCAGTTACTCCGGAGGGAACCAAGAGACCCAGTACTTC.

The genes are TRBV7-2 and TRBJ1-2; 7 nucleotides align to TRBD1. V shed 5 bases, J shed 4 bases, and the junction held 4 bases outside the gene matches. From germline, CDR1 is SGHTA and CDR2 FQGNSA. The CDR3 sequence is 13 residues long. The CDR3 DNA follows: TGTGCCAGCAGCCCAACAGGGGCCTATGGCTACACCTTC. This gives the protein CASSPTGAYGYTF.

The rearrangement joins TRBV11-2 to TRBJ1-6; 7 bases agree with TRBD1. The CDR3 has 15 amino acids. J gave up 8 bases and V 1 base, and 5 bases lay outside the gene matches. Germline V gene sequence: CDR1 SGHAT, CDR2 FQNNGV. CDR3: CASSLGGRGYSPLHF. CDR3 DNA sequence: TGTGCCAGCAGCTTAGGGGGCAGGGGGTATTCACCCCTCCACTTT.

This chain uses TRBV27 with TRBJ2-1, with 10 bases identical to TRBD2. The trim removed 5 bases at V and 7 bases at J, leaving 20 bases unmatched. CDR3 length equals 19 residues. From germline, CDR1 is MNHEY and CDR2 SMNVEV (reference sequence). CDR3: CASSIYFRGGASGSNEQFF. The CDR3 bases are TGTGCCAGCAGTATTTATTTTCGGGGAGGGGCTAGCGGGAGTAATGAGCAGTTCTTC.

V gene TRBV27 combines with J gene TRBJ1-3, with D unclear. This CDR3 region has 14 residues. V was clipped by 6 bases and J by 4 bases, with 13 bases between them. CDR1 and CDR2 (germline): MNHEY, SMNVEV (reference sequence). The CDR3 DNA follows: TGTGCCAGCAGCCAAGCGGGTACCGGAAACACCATATATTTT. Encoded protein: CASSQAGTGNTIYF.

The chain carries TRBV14 and TRBJ1-1, with 7 positions matching TRBD1. Germline loops: CDR1 SGHDN, CDR2 FVKESK. V was clipped by 4 bases and J by 4 bases; unmatched bases: 0. The CDR3 covers 12 residues. CDR3 nucleotides: TGTGCCAGCAGCCCAGGGGGCACTGAAGCTTTCTTT. It codes for CASSPGGTEAFF.

This chain connects TRBV5-5 to TRBJ2-1, with 9 bases fitting TRBD2. The CDR3 contains 16 residues. CDR1 SGHKS and CDR2 YYEKEE come from the germline V gene (reference sequence). V lost 5 bases and J lost 3; bases outside the gene matches: 9. The CDR3 loop is CASSTGRLADYNEQFF. The CDR3 DNA is TGTGCCAGCAGTACCGGAAGACTAGCGGACTACAATGAGCAGTTCTTC.

The chain uses TRBV9 and TRBJ2-1, with 13 bases fitting TRBD2. The CDR3 consists of 16 residues. Germline V gives CDR1 SGDLS, CDR2 YYNGEE. V gave up 3 bases and J gave up 8 bases; unmatched junction bases: 8. CDR3 loop: CASSARLAGGTDEQFF. The CDR3 DNA follows: TGTGCCAGCAGCGCCCGACTAGCGGGAGGTACGGATGAGCAGTTCTTC.